Below, 7 T cell receptor beta chains from the same sample are listed, as sequenced in a study of PD-1 blockade in classical Hodgkin lymphoma. The time point is: newly diagnosed, previously untreated cHL patient sample. Profiling relied on immunoSEQ multiplex PCR, and the TCRdb table lists in-frame clones only, not all of them. The sample has 17,000 or so clones; about nine tenths are singletons. Source material: peripheral blood mononuclear cells (PBMCs). All receptors come from a human donor with classical Hodgkin lymphoma.

This chain connects TRBV6-5 to TRBJ2-7; 8 positions agree with TRBD2. This CDR3 comprises 15 residues. Per germline, CDR1 MNHEY and CDR2 SVGAGI. Trimming at V came to 5 bases and at J to 2 bases, leaving 8 bases not matched to a gene. The CDR3 region has the DNA TGTGCCAGCAGTGCGACAGCGGGAGTTCCCTACGAGCAGTACTTC. Translating gives CASSATAGVPYEQYF.

This clone was counted once. The rearrangement uses TRBV19 and TRBJ1-3; 8 bases line up with TRBD1. The J segment lost 3 bases and the V segment lost 3 bases, leaving 4 bases of the junction unmatched. CDR1 is LNHDA, CDR2 SQIVND, per germline (reference sequence). The CDR3 contains 15 residues. As DNA, the CDR3 is TGTGCCAGTAGTATTCAGGGGGCGCGTGGAAACACCATATATTTT. Its protein is CASSIQGARGNTIYF. Full variable domain (remainder filled in from reference TRBV19 and TRBJ1-3): DGGITQSPKYLFRKEGQNVTLSCEQNLNHDAMYWYRQDPGQGLRLIYYSQIVNDFQKGDIAEGYSVSREKKESFPLTVTSAQKNPTAFYLCASSIQGARGNTIYFGEGSWLTVV.

This chain links TRBV2 with TRBJ1-2; 7 bases are shared with TRBD1. The CDR3 is 13 amino acids. The germline gives CDR1 SNHLY, CDR2 FYNNEI. With V trimmed by 7 bases and J by 5 bases, 7 bases remained unmatched. The CDR3, as DNA: TGTGCCAGCATGACAGGGATTGGGTATGGCTACACCTTC. This translates into CASMTGIGYGYTF.

The rearrangement joins TRBV6-1 to TRBJ2-5, with unresolved D. V shed 8 bases and J shed 3 bases, with 16 bases lying between them. CDR3 length: 14 amino acids. Germline loops: CDR1 MNHNS, CDR2 SASEGT. CDR3 sequence reads: CASESPDREETQYF. In DNA, the CDR3 is TGTGCCAGCGAATCTCCGGATCGAGAAGAGACCCAGTACTTC.

This clone has just one count. The V gene is TRBV2, the J gene TRBJ2-6; unclear D gene. Looked up from germline, CDR1 is SNHLY and CDR2 is FYNNEI. This CDR3 has 19 residues. Trimming removed 6 bases at V and 0 bases at J, with 21 bases between. CDR3 DNA: TGTGCCAGCAGAAAGACGACTTTAGTTCGCCTCTCTGGGGCCAACGTCCTGACTTTC. This translates into CASRKTTLVRLSGANVLTF. Filled out from reference TRBV2 and TRBJ2-6, the complete variable domain reads EPEVTQTPSHQVTQMGQEVILRCVPISNHLYFYWYRQILGQKVEFLVSFYNNEISEKSEIFDDQFSVERPDGSNFTLKIRSTKLEDSAMYFCASRKTTLVRLSGANVLTFGAGSRLTVL.

This clone was picked up one time. The V gene is TRBV7-7, the J gene TRBJ2-7; 8 positions agree with TRBD2. CDR3 length: 14 amino acids. With 5 bases clipped from V and 3 bases from J, the junction kept 6 bases outside the gene matches. Germline V gene sequence: CDR1 SSHAT, CDR2 FNYEAQ (reference sequence). CDR3 in DNA: TGTGCCAGCAGCCCCCACAGCGGGAGCTACGAGCAGTACTTC. Translated: CASSPHSGSYEQYF.

This clone occurred once. J is TRBJ1-3 and V is TRBV25-1, with a possible D match to TRBD1 (6 bases). V was pared by 5 bases and J by 4 bases, with 15 bases between. Germline CDR1 reads MGHDK; CDR2 reads SYGVNS. The length of the CDR3 is 15 residues. CDR3 nucleotide sequence: TGTGCCAGCAGTCCCCACGGACAGTCGGGAAACACCATATATTTT. Encoded protein: CASSPHGQSGNTIYF.